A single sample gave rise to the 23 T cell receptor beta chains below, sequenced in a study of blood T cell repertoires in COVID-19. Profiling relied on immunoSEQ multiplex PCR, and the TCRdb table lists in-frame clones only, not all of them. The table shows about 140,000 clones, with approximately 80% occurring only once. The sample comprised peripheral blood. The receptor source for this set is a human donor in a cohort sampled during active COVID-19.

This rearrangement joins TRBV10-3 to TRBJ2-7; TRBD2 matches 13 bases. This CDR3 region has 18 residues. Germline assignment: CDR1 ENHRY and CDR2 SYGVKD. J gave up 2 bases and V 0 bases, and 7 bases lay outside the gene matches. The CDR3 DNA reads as TGTGCCATCAGTGAGTCCCCCGGCACTAGCGGGAGGGCCTACGAGCAGTACTTC. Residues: CAISESPGTSGRAYEQYF.

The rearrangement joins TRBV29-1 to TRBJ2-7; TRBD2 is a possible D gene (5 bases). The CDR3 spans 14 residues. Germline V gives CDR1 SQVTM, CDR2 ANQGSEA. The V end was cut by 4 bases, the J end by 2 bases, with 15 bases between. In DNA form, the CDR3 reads TGCAGCGTTGTGGCCACCCAGCGGCCCTACGAGCAGTACTTC. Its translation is CSVVATQRPYEQYF.

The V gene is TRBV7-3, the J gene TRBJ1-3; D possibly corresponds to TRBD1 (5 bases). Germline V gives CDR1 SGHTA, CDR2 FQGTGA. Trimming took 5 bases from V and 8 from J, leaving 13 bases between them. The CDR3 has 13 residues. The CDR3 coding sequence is TGTGCCAGCAGCCCGACTACGGGGGACACCATATATTTT. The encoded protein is CASSPTTGDTIYF. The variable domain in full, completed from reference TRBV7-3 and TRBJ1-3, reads GAGVSQTPSNKVTEKGKYVELRCDPISGHTALYWYRQSLGQGPEFLIYFQGTGAADDSGLPNDRFFAVRPEGSVSTLKIQRTERGDSAVYLCASSPTTGDTIYFGEGSWLTVV.

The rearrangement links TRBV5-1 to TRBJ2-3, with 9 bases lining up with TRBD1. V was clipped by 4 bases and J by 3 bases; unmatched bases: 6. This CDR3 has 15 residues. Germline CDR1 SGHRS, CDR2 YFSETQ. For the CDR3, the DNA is TGCGCCAGCAGCCCGGGACAGGGTAGAACAGATACGCAGTATTTT. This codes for CASSPGQGRTDTQYF.

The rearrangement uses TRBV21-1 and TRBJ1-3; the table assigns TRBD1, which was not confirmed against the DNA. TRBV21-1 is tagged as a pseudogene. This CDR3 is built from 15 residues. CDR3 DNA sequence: TGTGCCAGCAGCAAAGGGACAGGGGTTGGAAACACCATATATTTT. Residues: CASSKGTGVGNTIYF.

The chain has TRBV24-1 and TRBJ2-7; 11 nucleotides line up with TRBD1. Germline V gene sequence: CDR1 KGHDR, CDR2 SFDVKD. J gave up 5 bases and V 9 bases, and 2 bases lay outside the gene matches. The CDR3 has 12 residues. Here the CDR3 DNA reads TGTGCCACCGGGGGACAGGGGGACGAGCAGTACTTC. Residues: CATGGQGDEQYF.

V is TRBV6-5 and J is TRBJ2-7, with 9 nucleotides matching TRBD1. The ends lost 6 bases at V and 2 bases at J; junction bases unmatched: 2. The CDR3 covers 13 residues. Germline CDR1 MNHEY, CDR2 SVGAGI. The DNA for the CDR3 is TGTGCCAGCAGGAGGACAGGGGCCTACGAGCAGTACTTC. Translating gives CASRRTGAYEQYF.

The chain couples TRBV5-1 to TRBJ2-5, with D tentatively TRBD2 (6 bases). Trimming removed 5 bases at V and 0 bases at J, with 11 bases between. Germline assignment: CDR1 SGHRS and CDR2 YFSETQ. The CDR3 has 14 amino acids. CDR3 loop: CASRVGRNQETQYF. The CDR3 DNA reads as TGCGCCAGCAGGGTCGGGAGAAACCAAGAGACCCAGTACTTC.

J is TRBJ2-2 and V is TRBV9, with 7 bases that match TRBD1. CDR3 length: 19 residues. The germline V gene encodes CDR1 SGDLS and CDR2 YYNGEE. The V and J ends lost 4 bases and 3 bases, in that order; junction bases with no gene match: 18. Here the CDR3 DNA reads TGTGCCAGCAGCTCAGCGGTAGGGGGCACTGGTTGGGACACCGGGGAGCTGTTTTTT. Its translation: CASSSAVGGTGWDTGELFF.

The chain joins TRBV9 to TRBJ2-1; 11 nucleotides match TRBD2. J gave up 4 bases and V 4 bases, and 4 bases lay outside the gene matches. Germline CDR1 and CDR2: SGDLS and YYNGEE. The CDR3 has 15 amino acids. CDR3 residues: CASSSGLAEYNEQFF. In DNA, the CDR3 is TGTGCCAGCAGCTCGGGACTAGCGGAATACAATGAGCAGTTCTTC.

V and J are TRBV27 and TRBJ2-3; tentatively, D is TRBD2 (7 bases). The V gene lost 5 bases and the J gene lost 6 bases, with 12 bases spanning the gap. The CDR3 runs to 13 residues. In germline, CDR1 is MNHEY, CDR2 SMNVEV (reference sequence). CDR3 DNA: TGTGCCAGCAGTCCTAGGGGGGGGGATACGCAGTATTTT. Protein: CASSPRGGDTQYF.

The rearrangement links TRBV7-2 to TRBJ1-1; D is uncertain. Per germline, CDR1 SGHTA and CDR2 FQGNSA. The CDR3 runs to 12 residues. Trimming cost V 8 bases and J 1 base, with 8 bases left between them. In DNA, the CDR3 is TGTGCCAGCGGTACGGGGAACACTGAAGCTTTCTTT. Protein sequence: CASGTGNTEAFF.

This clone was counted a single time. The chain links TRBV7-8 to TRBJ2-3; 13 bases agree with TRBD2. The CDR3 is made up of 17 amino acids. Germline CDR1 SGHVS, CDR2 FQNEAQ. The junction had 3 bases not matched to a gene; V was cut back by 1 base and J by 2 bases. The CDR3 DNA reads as TGTGCCAGCAGCTTAGGACTAGCGGGAGGAGCCACAGATACGCAGTATTTT. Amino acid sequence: CASSLGLAGGATDTQYF.

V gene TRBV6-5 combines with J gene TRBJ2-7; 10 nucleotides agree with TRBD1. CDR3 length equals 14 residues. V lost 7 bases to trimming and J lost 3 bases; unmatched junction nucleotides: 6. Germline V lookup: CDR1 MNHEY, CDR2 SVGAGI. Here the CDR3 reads CASKIDRGLYEQYF. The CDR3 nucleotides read TGTGCCAGCAAAATCGACAGGGGGCTCTACGAGCAGTACTTC.

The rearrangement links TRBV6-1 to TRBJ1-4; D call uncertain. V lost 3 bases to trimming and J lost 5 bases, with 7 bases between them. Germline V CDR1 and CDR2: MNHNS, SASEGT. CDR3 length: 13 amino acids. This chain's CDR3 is CASSDRFNEKLFF. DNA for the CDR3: TGTGCCAGCAGTGACAGGTTCAATGAAAAACTGTTTTTT.

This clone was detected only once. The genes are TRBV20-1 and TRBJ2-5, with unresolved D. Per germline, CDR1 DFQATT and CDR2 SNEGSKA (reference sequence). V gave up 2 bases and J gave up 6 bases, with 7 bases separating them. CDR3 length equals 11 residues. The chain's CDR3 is CSARNSQTQYF. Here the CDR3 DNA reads TGCAGTGCTAGAAACTCCCAGACCCAGTACTTC.

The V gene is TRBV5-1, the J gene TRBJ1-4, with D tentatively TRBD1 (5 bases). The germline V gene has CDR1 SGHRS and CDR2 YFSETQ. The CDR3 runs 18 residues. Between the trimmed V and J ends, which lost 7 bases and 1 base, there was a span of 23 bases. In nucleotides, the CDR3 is TGCGCCAGCCCGAAACGGTCAGGGATAATCGTAACTAATGAAAAACTGTTTTTT. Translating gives CASPKRSGIIVTNEKLFF.

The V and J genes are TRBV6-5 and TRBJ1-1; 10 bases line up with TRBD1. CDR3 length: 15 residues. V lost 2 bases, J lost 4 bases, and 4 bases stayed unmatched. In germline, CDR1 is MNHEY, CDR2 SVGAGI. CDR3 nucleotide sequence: TGTGCCAGCAGTTACACAAGGACAGGGGGCACTGAAGCTTTCTTT. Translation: CASSYTRTGGTEAFF.

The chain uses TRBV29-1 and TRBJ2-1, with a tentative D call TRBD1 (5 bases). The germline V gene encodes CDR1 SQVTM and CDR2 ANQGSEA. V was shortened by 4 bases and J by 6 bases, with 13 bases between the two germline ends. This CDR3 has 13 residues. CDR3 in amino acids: CSVAARVGNEQFF. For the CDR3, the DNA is TGCAGCGTTGCTGCCAGGGTCGGCAATGAGCAGTTCTTC.

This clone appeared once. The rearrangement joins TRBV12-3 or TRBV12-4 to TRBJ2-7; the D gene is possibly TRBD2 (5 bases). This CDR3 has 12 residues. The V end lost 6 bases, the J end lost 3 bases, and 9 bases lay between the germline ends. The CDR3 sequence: CASSQGLYEQYF. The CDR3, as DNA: TGTGCCAGCAGCCAAGGACTCTACGAGCAGTACTTC.

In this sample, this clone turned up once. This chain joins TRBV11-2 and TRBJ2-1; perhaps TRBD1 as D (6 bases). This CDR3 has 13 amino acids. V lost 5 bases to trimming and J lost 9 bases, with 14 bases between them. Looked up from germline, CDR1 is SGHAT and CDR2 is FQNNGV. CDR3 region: CASSQLGAGEQFF. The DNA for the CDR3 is TGTGCCAGCAGCCAGTTGGGGGCGGGTGAGCAGTTCTTC.

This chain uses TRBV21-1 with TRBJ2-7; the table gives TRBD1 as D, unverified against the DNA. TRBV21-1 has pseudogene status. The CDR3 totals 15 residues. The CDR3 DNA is TGTGCCAGCAGCTTACCGGGACAGGGACCCTACGAGCAGTACTTC. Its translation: CASSLPGQGPYEQYF.

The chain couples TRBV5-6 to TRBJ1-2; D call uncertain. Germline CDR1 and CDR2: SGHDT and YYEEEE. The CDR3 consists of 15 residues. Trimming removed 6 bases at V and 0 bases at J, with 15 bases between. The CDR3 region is CASTLIQLANYGYTF. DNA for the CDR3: TGTGCCAGCACCCTAATCCAACTGGCTAACTATGGCTACACCTTC.